These 5 T cell receptor beta chains share one sample of origin, sequenced in a study of T cell responses to AZD1222 COVID-19 vaccine. Profiling relied on immunoSEQ multiplex PCR, and the TCRdb table lists in-frame clones only, not all of them. Altogether tens of thousands of clones are present, 75% to 85% being singletons, with the ten largest covering 20% to 25%. Here the sequenced sample was peripheral blood, taken on day 0 of AZD1222 vaccination. The receptor source for this set is an adult in good health.

The chain carries TRBV9 and TRBJ2-3; 8 bases agree with TRBD2. The CDR3 runs 15 residues. From germline, CDR1 is SGDLS and CDR2 YYNGEE. J was trimmed by 6 bases and V by 5 bases; bases with no gene match: 11. The CDR3 region has the DNA TGTGCCAGCAGGTCCTCCCGGGGGGGCCCTGATACGCAGTATTTT. Its translation: CASRSSRGGPDTQYF.

With respect to this clone: A read error may account for a junction end that differs from germline. The chain is built from TRBV28 and TRBJ1-1, with 7 bases that match TRBD1. The CDR3 loop spans 14 amino acids. Germline V lookup: CDR1 MDHEN, CDR2 SYDVKM. The CDR3 here is CASSFLQGNSEAFF. In nucleotides, the CDR3 is TGTGCCAGCAGTTTTTTACAGGGGAACTCTGAAGCTTTCTTT.

This clone was counted between two and nine times. The genes are TRBV3-1 (or the pseudogene TRBV3-2) and TRBJ1-5; D is unclear. The CDR3 length is 13 residues. Germline V gives CDR1 LGHDT, CDR2 YNNKEL (reference sequence). V lost 0 bases and J 7 bases, leaving 7 bases between the germline ends. The CDR3 loop is CASSQDRAQPQHF. Written as DNA, the CDR3 is TGTGCCAGCAGCCAAGATCGGGCGCAGCCCCAGCATTTT.

The rearrangement joins TRBV3-1 (or the pseudogene TRBV3-2) to TRBJ2-2; TRBD2 matches at 13 bases. From germline, CDR1 is LGHDT and CDR2 YNNKEL (reference sequence). V dropped 3 bases and J dropped 7; count of bases not matched to a gene: 20. The CDR3 extends over 21 amino acids. DNA for the CDR3: TGTGCCAGCAGCCAGCCACGTCGCGTATGGGGACTAGCGGGGAGGTACGGGGAGCTGTTTTTT. This gives the protein CASSQPRRVWGLAGRYGELFF.

The chain carries TRBV14 and TRBJ1-2; D unresolved. This CDR3 is built from 13 residues. The V end lost 1 base, the J end lost 7 bases, and 10 bases lay between the germline ends. Germline V gene lookup returns CDR1 SGHDN and CDR2 FVKESK. In nucleotides, the CDR3 is TGTGCCAGCAGCCAAGGTGTAGGAGGTGGCTACACCTTC. Its protein product is CASSQGVGGGYTF.